A single sample gave rise to the 23 T cell receptor beta chains below, sequenced in a study of T cells after somatic rescue of genetic block. Some clones are missing from TCRdb's copy, which holds only in-frame ones; the method was immunoSEQ multiplex PCR. The table shows about 14,000 clones, with 65% to 85% occurring only once. Sequencing used peripheral blood mononuclear cells (PBMCs). The receptors were gathered from a boy aged 5-17 years.

This clone was found a few times. A junction boundary mismatches the germline segment, possibly from a read error. V is TRBV7-7 and J is TRBJ2-2; D is perhaps TRBD1 (5 bases). Germline values: CDR1 SSHAT, CDR2 FNYEAQ (reference sequence). This CDR3 region has 14 residues. CDR3 sequence reads: CASSPGHYTGELFF. The CDR3 DNA follows: TGTGCTAGCAGTCCCGGACACTACACCGGGGAGCTGTTTTTT.

This clone has a handful of counts. V and J are TRBV30 and TRBJ1-1; 7 bases align to TRBD1. The CDR3 sequence is 14 residues long. In germline, CDR1 is GTSNPN, CDR2 SVGIG (reference sequence). The ends lost 5 bases at V and 0 bases at J; junction bases unmatched: 6. This CDR3 is CAWDYGTVNTEAFF. For the CDR3, the DNA is TGTGCCTGGGATTATGGGACAGTGAACACTGAAGCTTTCTTT.

The CDR3 loop is CASSYSGSYGYTF. DNA for the CDR3: TGTGCCAGCAGTTACTCAGGGAGCTATGGCTACACCTTC. The genes are TRBV6-5 and TRBJ1-2; D remains unclear. V lost 0 bases, J lost 4 bases, and 6 bases lay in between. Per the germline V gene, CDR1 is MNHEY and CDR2 is SVGAGI. This CDR3 is built from 13 residues.

The gene calls are TRBV7-2 and TRBJ2-2, with 12 bases fitting TRBD2. CDR1 and CDR2 (germline): SGHTA, FQGNSA. This CDR3 spans 18 amino acids. With 1 base clipped from V and 6 bases from J, the junction kept 9 bases outside the gene matches. The CDR3 DNA follows: TGTGCCAGCAGCTTAGGATCGATGACTAGCGGGAGATCCGGGGAGCTGTTTTTT. Its protein product is CASSLGSMTSGRSGELFF.

The J gene is TRBJ2-3, the V gene TRBV7-6; D might be TRBD2 (7 bases). Germline V gives CDR1 SGHVS, CDR2 FNYEAQ. Trimming cost V 1 base and J 3 bases, with 14 bases left between them. The CDR3 has 16 amino acids. The CDR3 sequence is CASSLEVGGGTDTQYF. The CDR3 DNA sequence: TGTGCCAGCAGCTTAGAGGTGGGAGGGGGTACAGATACGCAGTATTTT. Filled out from reference TRBV7-6 and TRBJ2-3, the complete variable domain reads GAGVSQSPRYKVTKRGQDVALRCDPISGHVSLYWYRQALGQGPEFLTYFNYEAQQDKSGLPNDRFSAERPEGSISTLTIQRTEQRDSAMYRCASSLEVGGGTDTQYFGPGTRLTVL.

The CDR3 coding sequence is TGTGCCAGCAGCTTATGGCAGGGGAGGAACACTGAAGCTTTCTTT. Translated, it gives CASSLWQGRNTEAFF. The J gene is TRBJ1-1, the V gene TRBV7-8, with D perhaps TRBD1 (6 bases). The V end lost 2 bases, the J end lost 1 base, and 11 bases lay between the germline ends. Per the germline V gene, CDR1 is SGHVS and CDR2 is FQNEAQ. The CDR3 has 15 residues.

This clone was seen only a few times. The J gene is TRBJ2-2, the V gene TRBV15; TRBD1 aligns across 8 bases. The CDR3 runs 15 residues. V gave up 2 bases and J gave up 6 bases; unmatched junction bases: 5. Germline V gene sequence: CDR1 LNHNV, CDR2 YYDKDF (reference sequence). The CDR3 sequence: CATSRYTGGSGELFF. The CDR3, as DNA: TGTGCCACCAGCAGATACACAGGGGGGTCCGGGGAGCTGTTTTTT.

V is TRBV6-4 and J is TRBJ1-1; TRBD1 matches 8 bases. Germline V lookup: CDR1 MRHNA, CDR2 SNTAGT. The V gene end was trimmed by 6 bases and the J gene end by 4 bases; junction bases not matched to a gene: 7. The CDR3 covers 14 residues. CDR3 bases: TGTGCCAGCAGCCCAGGGGGCCGGTTCACTGAAGCTTTCTTT. Translated: CASSPGGRFTEAFF.

V is TRBV10-1 and J is TRBJ2-7, with D uncertain. Germline values: CDR1 WNHNN, CDR2 SYGVQD (reference sequence). CDR3 length equals 18 residues. V lost 3 bases, J lost 0 bases, and 21 bases lay in between. For the CDR3, the DNA is TGCGCCAGCAGTGAAGGTCGGGTTAGAGATCCCAACTCCTACGAGCAGTACTTC. Translated: CASSEGRVRDPNSYEQYF.

This chain joins TRBV28 and TRBJ2-1, with D maybe TRBD1 (6 bases). V was clipped by 6 bases and J by 8 bases, with 17 bases between them. This CDR3 comprises 14 residues. Germline V gives CDR1 MDHEN, CDR2 SYDVKM. CDR3 residues: CASREVPSGDEQFF. The CDR3 DNA is TGTGCCAGCAGAGAGGTCCCGTCAGGGGATGAGCAGTTCTTC.

The V and J genes are TRBV5-1 and TRBJ2-3, with 7 bases that match TRBD1. The CDR3 consists of 14 residues. CDR1 and CDR2 from the germline V gene are SGHRS and YFSETQ. V was pared by 2 bases and J by 4 bases, with 4 bases of the junction left unmatched. The chain's CDR3 is CASSFTGAPDTQYF. DNA of the CDR3: TGCGCCAGCAGCTTTACAGGGGCCCCAGATACGCAGTATTTT.

This clone is a singleton in its sample. The J gene is TRBJ2-3, the V gene TRBV27; 10 bases agree with TRBD1. CDR1 and CDR2 (germline): MNHEY, SMNVEV (reference sequence). V dropped 4 bases and J dropped 7; count of bases not matched to a gene: 5. The CDR3 loop spans 14 amino acids. The CDR3 DNA sequence: TGTGCCAGCAGTTCCGACAGGGGGCAACATACGCAGTATTTT. Its protein product is CASSSDRGQHTQYF.

The chain's CDR3 is CASSLQGATGELFF. The CDR3 DNA sequence: TGTGCCAGCAGCCTCCAGGGGGCAACCGGGGAGCTGTTTTTT. The V and J genes are TRBV9 and TRBJ2-2; 8 bases are a match to TRBD1. V gave up 4 bases and J gave up 5 bases; unmatched junction bases: 4. CDR1 and CDR2 from the germline V gene are SGDLS and YYNGEE. CDR3 length: 14 amino acids.

V usage is TRBV27 and J usage is TRBJ2-6; D might be TRBD1 (6 bases). This CDR3 has 17 amino acids. Trimming removed 7 bases at V and 0 bases at J, with 16 bases between. CDR1 and CDR2 (germline): MNHEY, SMNVEV (reference sequence). CDR3 loop: CASTPTGTSSGANVLTF. CDR3 sequence (DNA): TGTGCCAGCACCCCGACAGGAACGAGCTCTGGGGCCAACGTCCTGACTTTC.

V usage is TRBV30 and J usage is TRBJ1-5; D perhaps matches TRBD1 (6 bases). The germline V and J ends were trimmed by 4 bases and 6 bases, with 13 bases remaining between them. There are 13 residues in the CDR3. Germline V gives CDR1 GTSNPN, CDR2 SVGIG (reference sequence). The CDR3, as DNA: TGTGCCTGGACGAACAGGGCGGGTCAGCCCCAGCATTTT. It yields the protein CAWTNRAGQPQHF.

CDR3 bases: TGTGCCAGTAGTATAGAAGGGACTAGCGGCTCCTACGAGCAGTACTTC. The encoded protein is CASSIEGTSGSYEQYF. This sequence joins TRBV19 and TRBJ2-7, with TRBD2 matching 11 bases. The CDR3 is 16 residues long. V shed 0 bases, J shed 0 bases, and the junction held 1 base outside the gene matches. The germline CDR1 and CDR2 sequences are LNHDA and SQIVND (reference sequence).

This chain connects TRBV6-6 to TRBJ1-6; no definite D call. The germline V gene encodes CDR1 MNHNY and CDR2 SVGAGI (reference sequence). The V end was cut by 6 bases, the J end by 11 bases, with 17 bases between. The CDR3 has 14 residues. CDR3 nucleotide sequence: TGTGCCAGCAGGGATGGTAAGCTGAGTACACCCCTCCACTTT. Amino acids: CASRDGKLSTPLHF.

The chain recombines TRBV27 with TRBJ2-7; 9 nucleotides match TRBD1. V lost 2 bases and J lost 5; bases outside the gene matches: 13. CDR1 and CDR2 (germline): MNHEY, SMNVEV (reference sequence). The CDR3 runs 17 residues. The CDR3 protein is CASSLIFSGQGDDEQYF. CDR3 coding DNA: TGTGCCAGCAGTTTAATCTTCTCGGGACAGGGAGACGACGAGCAGTACTTC.

The CDR3 nucleotides are TGTGCCAGCAGCCAGACCTCGGGACAGGGGGGATATGGCTACACCTTC. Amino acid sequence: CASSQTSGQGGYGYTF. The V gene is TRBV4-2, the J gene TRBJ1-2; TRBD1 agrees at 11 bases. The CDR3 covers 16 residues. V was clipped by 3 bases and J by 5 bases; unmatched bases: 8. Germline loops: CDR1 LGHNA, CDR2 YNFKEQ.

This clone was observed a single time. The J gene is TRBJ2-7, the V gene TRBV28; the match to TRBD1 covers 9 bases. Germline V gene data show CDR1 as MDHEN and CDR2 as SYDVKM. Trimming removed 5 bases from V and 3 bases from J; junction bases left unmatched: 5. The length of the CDR3 is 14 residues. The CDR3 spells CASSRQGVIYEQYF. For the CDR3, the DNA is TGTGCCAGCAGTCGACAGGGGGTAATCTACGAGCAGTACTTC.

The gene calls are TRBV5-1 and TRBJ2-3; no clear D. V lost 2 bases and J 2 bases, leaving 6 bases between the germline ends. CDR1 is SGHRS and CDR2 is YFSETQ in the germline V gene. The CDR3 runs to 13 residues. The CDR3 DNA follows: TGCGCCAGCAGCTTCGATCCCACAGATACGCAGTATTTT. Its protein is CASSFDPTDTQYF.

The V and J genes are TRBV20-1 and TRBJ1-5; D gene uncertain. CDR1 DFQATT and CDR2 SNEGSKA come from the germline V gene (reference sequence). This CDR3 has 10 amino acids. Trimming took 4 bases from V and 7 from J, leaving 5 bases between them. The CDR3 here is CSANSQPQHF. The CDR3 coding sequence is TGCAGTGCTAACTCACAGCCCCAGCATTTT.

The chain recombines TRBV30 with TRBJ1-2; D remains unclear. This CDR3 is built from 16 residues. Germline V gene lookup returns CDR1 GTSNPN and CDR2 SVGIG (reference sequence). Trimming removed 5 bases from V and 4 bases from J, with 23 bases in between. As DNA, the CDR3 is TGTGCCTGGGCCGTACCACCCCTAAGGGAAGTCTATGGCTACACCTTC. It encodes CAWAVPPLREVYGYTF.